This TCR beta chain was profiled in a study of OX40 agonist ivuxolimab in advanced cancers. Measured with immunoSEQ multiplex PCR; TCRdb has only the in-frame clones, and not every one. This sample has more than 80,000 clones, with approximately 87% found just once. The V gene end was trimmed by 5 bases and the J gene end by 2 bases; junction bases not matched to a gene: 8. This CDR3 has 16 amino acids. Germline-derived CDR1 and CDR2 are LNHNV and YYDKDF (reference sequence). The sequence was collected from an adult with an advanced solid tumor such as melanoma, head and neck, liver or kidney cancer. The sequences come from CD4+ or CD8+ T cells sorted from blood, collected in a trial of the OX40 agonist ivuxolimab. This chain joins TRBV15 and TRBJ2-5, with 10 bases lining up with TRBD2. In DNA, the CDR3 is TGTGCCACCAGCTGGAGCGGGGGGGTAGGGCAAGAGACCCAGTACTTC. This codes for CATSWSGGVGQETQYF.